One sample yielded the 25 T cell receptor beta chains listed below, sequenced in a study of identical twins (dated by TCRdb to 2015 to 2016). The library was made by 5' RACE. The reads were generated on an Illumina HiSeq 2000. TCRdb reworked the public reads: Q25 trimming with fastp, MiXCR clone assembly, productive beta chains retained. Merged by CDR3 protein, the rows form single entries marked with the most common genes and DNA. The sample profile shows approximately 1.8 million distinct CDR3 sequences; under 35% of them were found once. Less than 0.35% of the sample belongs to the ten largest clones. Sequenced sample: cord blood. Receptors originate from a newborn girl in good health.

For this clonotype: One end of the junction is discordant with germline, which a read error may explain. The chain joins TRBV5-1 to TRBJ2-7; TRBD1 or TRBD2 may be the D gene (5 bases each). Germline V gives CDR1 SGHRS, CDR2 YFSETQ. The CDR3 consists of 14 residues. CDR3 region: CASSLEGRGYEQYF. CDR3 nucleotide sequence: TGTGCCAGCAGCTTAGAGGGGCGAGGGTACGAGCAGTACTTC.

Only a few counts were recorded for this clonotype. The chain joins TRBV11-2 to TRBJ1-2; D remains ambiguous. Trimming took off 1 base at V and 8 bases at J, with 11 bases between the two ends. The CDR3 is 13 residues long. The germline V gene has CDR1 SGHAT and CDR2 FQNNGV. The DNA of the CDR3 is TGTGCCAGCAGCTTAGGAACACGGGAGGGCTACACCTTC. It encodes CASSLGTREGYTF.

The chain uses TRBV20-1 and TRBJ1-1, with D maybe TRBD1 (5 bases). V was pared by 0 bases and J by 7 bases, with 12 bases between. This CDR3 spans 13 amino acids. In germline, CDR1 is DFQATT, CDR2 SNEGSKA (reference sequence). CDR3: CSARDGGGLEAFF. Written as DNA, the CDR3 is TGCAGTGCTAGAGATGGGGGGGGACTTGAAGCTTTCTTT.

This clonotype was recorded a few times. The chain uses TRBV29-1 and TRBJ2-5; perhaps D is TRBD1 or TRBD2 (5 bases each). The CDR3 is 13 amino acids. Trimming stripped 6 bases from V and 5 bases from J, with 16 bases between. Germline values: CDR1 SQVTM, CDR2 ANQGSEA. The DNA for the CDR3 is TGCAGCGTCGTCCTGCAGGGACGGGAGACCCAGTACTTC. It specifies CSVVLQGRETQYF. Full variable domain (remainder filled in from reference TRBV29-1 and TRBJ2-5): SAVISQKPSRDICQRGTSLTIQCQVDSQVTMMFWYRQQPGQSLTLIATANQGSEATYESGFVIDKFPISRPNLTFSTLTVSNMSPEDSSIYLCSVVLQGRETQYFGPGTRLLVL.

The J gene is TRBJ1-2, the V gene TRBV29-1; D is perhaps TRBD1 (5 bases). The CDR3 is made up of 14 amino acids. Germline assignment: CDR1 SQVTM and CDR2 ANQGSEA. Deletions cut 6 bases from V and 8 bases from J, with 22 bases between. CDR3 protein: CSVARDGQLLGYTF. CDR3 coding DNA: TGCAGCGTCGCCCGGGACGGCCAACTATTAGGCTACACCTTC.

This clonotype was counted a few times. The chain couples TRBV5-1 to TRBJ2-7; TRBD1 agrees at 8 bases. Germline V gene sequence: CDR1 SGHRS, CDR2 YFSETQ. V dropped 7 bases and J dropped 3; count of bases not matched to a gene: 9. This CDR3 is 14 amino acids long. DNA for the CDR3: TGCGCCAGCTCAAAACAGACAGGGGACTACGAGCAGTACTTC. It encodes CASSKQTGDYEQYF. The variable domain in full, with the rest retrieved from reference TRBV5-1 and TRBJ2-7, is KAGVTQTPRYLIKTRGQQVTLSCSPISGHRSVSWYQQTPGQGLQFLFEYFSETQRNKGNFPGRFSGRQFSNSRSEMNVSTLELGDSALYLCASSKQTGDYEQYFGPGTRLTVT.

This chain connects TRBV12-3 or TRBV12-4 to TRBJ2-7; TRBD1 matches at 7 bases. This CDR3 contains 14 residues. The V and J ends lost 5 bases and 2 bases, in that order; junction bases with no gene match: 6. The CDR3 DNA reads as TGTGCCAGCAGTCACGACAGGGCGACCTACGAGCAGTACTTC. Its protein is CASSHDRATYEQYF.

With regard to this clonotype: The junction and the germline gene differ at one end; a read error may be behind it. V gene TRBV5-6 combines with J gene TRBJ2-7; D is unclear. Germline assignment: CDR1 SGHDT and CDR2 YYEEEE. The CDR3 runs to 13 residues. The chain's CDR3 is CASSRQAPYERYF. CDR3 sequence (DNA): TGTGCCAGCAGTCGTCAGGCCCCCTACGAGCGGTACTTC.

This clonotype came up a few times. The chain employs TRBV6-5 and TRBJ2-3; no clear D gene. V lost 2 bases, J lost 3 bases, and 9 bases lay in between. CDR1 is MNHEY, CDR2 SVGAGI, per germline. The CDR3 is made up of 14 amino acids. The CDR3 nucleotides read TGTGCCAGCAGTTACGTTGTTGGTACAGATACGCAGTATTTT. Translating it yields CASSYVVGTDTQYF.

The chain uses TRBV14 and TRBJ1-2, with D unresolved. Germline loops: CDR1 SGHDN, CDR2 FVKESK. Trimming pared 0 bases from V and 13 bases from J, leaving 9 bases between. The CDR3 sequence is 11 residues long. CDR3 in amino acids: CASSQDRRPTF. Here the CDR3 DNA reads TGTGCCAGCAGCCAAGATCGGCGGCCCACCTTC.

This rearrangement joins TRBV7-9 to TRBJ2-1, with D perhaps being TRBD1 or TRBD2 (6 bases each). V lost 7 bases to trimming and J lost 3 bases, with 10 bases between them. Germline loops: CDR1 SEHNR, CDR2 FQNEAQ (reference sequence). The CDR3 extends over 13 amino acids. CDR3 nucleotides: TGTGCCAGCATTGGAGGGGGCTACAATGAGCAGTTCTTC. It translates to CASIGGGYNEQFF.

The CDR3 nucleotides are TGTGCCACCAGTGATTTGCAGACCGGGTCTGGGCAGTATTTT. This sequence encodes CATSDLQTGSGQYF. The J gene is TRBJ2-3, the V gene TRBV24-1; D gene unclear. V was shortened by 0 bases and J by 11 bases, with 14 bases between the two germline ends. The CDR3 covers 14 residues. CDR1 is KGHDR, CDR2 SFDVKD, per germline.

This clonotype has just a few counts. This chain joins TRBV10-3 and TRBJ1-1; D remains ambiguous. This CDR3 contains 14 residues. Looked up from germline, CDR1 is ENHRY and CDR2 is SYGVKD. The V gene lost 2 bases and the J gene lost 0 bases, with 7 bases spanning the gap. The CDR3 nucleotides read TGTGCCATCAGTGAGCTCCACTTGAACACTGAAGCTTTCTTT. Translating gives CAISELHLNTEAFF.

This clonotype came up many times. The chain employs TRBV29-1 and TRBJ1-1; no firm D call. Trimming removed 3 bases from V and 2 bases from J, with 1 base in between. The CDR3 runs 10 residues. CDR1 and CDR2 (germline): SQVTM, ANQGSEA. The CDR3 nucleotides read TGCAGCGTTGACAACACTGAAGCTTTCTTT. Translation gives CSVDNTEAFF.

This clonotype has a handful of counts. V and J are TRBV10-3 and TRBJ1-2; TRBD1 is a possible D gene (6 bases). V was pared by 2 bases and J by 0 bases, with 13 bases between. This CDR3 has 16 residues. Germline CDR1 ENHRY, CDR2 SYGVKD. CDR3 bases: TGTGCCATCAGTGAGCAACAGGGAGGGGCTAACTATGGCTACACCTTC. Translated: CAISEQQGGANYGYTF.

The gene calls are TRBV2 and TRBJ1-1; D gene ambiguous. The V and J ends lost 9 bases and 0 bases respectively, with 14 bases between them. The CDR3 loop spans 14 amino acids. Germline loops: CDR1 SNHLY, CDR2 FYNNEI. The CDR3 reads CARPVKELNTEAFF. CDR3 DNA: TGTGCCAGGCCCGTAAAAGAATTGAACACTGAAGCTTTCTTT.

The chain carries TRBV7-2 and TRBJ1-5, with D unresolved. The germline gives CDR1 SGHTA, CDR2 FQGNSA. The CDR3 length is 15 residues. Trimming shortened V by 5 bases and J by 7 bases, and 18 bases separated the two germline ends. The CDR3 reads CASSLEAGSGQPQHF. The CDR3, as DNA: TGTGCCAGCAGCCTTGAGGCGGGCTCGGGACAGCCCCAGCATTTT.

In this sample, this clonotype turned up a few times. The chain is built from TRBV4-2 and TRBJ2-1; 9 nucleotides agree with TRBD2. After removal of 3 bases from V and 1 base from J, the junction contained 4 bases not matched to a gene. Germline lookup yields CDR1 LGHNA and CDR2 YNFKEQ. This CDR3 has 16 amino acids. DNA of the CDR3: TGTGCCAGCAGCCACCCAGCGGGGGGTTCCTACAATGAGCAGTTCTTC. As protein: CASSHPAGGSYNEQFF.

This chain joins TRBV7-2 and TRBJ2-4; 8 positions match TRBD2. V lost 0 bases to trimming and J lost 13 bases; unmatched junction nucleotides: 11. Germline CDR1 and CDR2: SGHTA and FQGNSA. The CDR3 runs 15 residues. CDR3 protein: CASSLASGTSNEQYF. Here the CDR3 DNA reads TGTGCCAGCAGCTTAGCTAGCGGGACCTCCAATGAGCAGTACTTC.

Only a few counts were recorded for this clonotype. The chain has TRBV4-1 and TRBJ1-5; no reliable D call. CDR1 is MGHRA and CDR2 is YSYEKL in the germline V gene. V lost 1 base and J 6 bases, leaving 7 bases between the germline ends. The CDR3 runs to 13 residues. The CDR3 coding sequence is TGCGCCAGCAGCCAAGGGGTGGTTCAGCCCCAGCATTTT. Amino acid sequence: CASSQGVVQPQHF.

The chain carries TRBV9 and TRBJ2-1; 8 nucleotides line up with TRBD2. There are 19 residues in the CDR3. Germline V lookup: CDR1 SGDLS, CDR2 YYNGEE. The junction had 20 bases not matched to a gene; V was cut back by 6 bases and J by 3 bases. The CDR3 protein is CASTLPLHRTSLNYNEQFF. In nucleotides, the CDR3 is TGTGCCAGCACCCTCCCCCTTCATAGGACTAGCCTAAACTACAATGAGCAGTTCTTC. The variable domain in full, completed from reference TRBV9 and TRBJ2-1, reads DSGVTQTPKHLITATGQRVTLRCSPRSGDLSVYWYQQSLDQGLQFLIQYYNGEERAKGNILERFSAQQFPDLHSELNLSSLELGDSALYFCASTLPLHRTSLNYNEQFFGPGTRLTVL.

This clonotype was observed at least ten times. The chain couples TRBV6-5 to TRBJ2-1; 11 nucleotides match TRBD1. The CDR3 is 15 residues long. Germline CDR1 is MNHEY and CDR2 is SVGAGI. With V trimmed by 5 bases and J by 4 bases, 4 bases remained unmatched. This chain's CDR3 is CASSADRGPYNEQFF. DNA for the CDR3: TGTGCCAGCAGTGCGGACAGGGGGCCGTACAATGAGCAGTTCTTC.

The chain is built from TRBV20-1 and TRBJ1-1, with a weak D call TRBD1 (5 bases). CDR3 length: 16 residues. V dropped 0 bases and J dropped 11 bases, with 25 bases sitting between them. Germline V gene sequence: CDR1 DFQATT, CDR2 SNEGSKA (reference sequence). The CDR3 is CSARDPMTAARGGAFF. As DNA, the CDR3 is TGCAGTGCTAGAGATCCCATGACTGCGGCTCGGGGGGGGGCTTTCTTT.

The rearrangement links TRBV12-3 or TRBV12-4 to TRBJ1-2, with D hard to call. V was trimmed by 7 bases and J by 1 base, leaving 10 bases between them. The CDR3 loop spans 13 amino acids. CDR3 in DNA: TGTGCCAGCAAAACACTCGTTAACTATGGCTACACCTTC. It codes for CASKTLVNYGYTF.

V is TRBV4-2 and J is TRBJ1-2, with D uncertain. Deletions cut 1 base from V and 1 base from J, with 7 bases between. Germline V lookup: CDR1 LGHNA, CDR2 YNFKEQ. The CDR3 sequence is 14 residues long. The CDR3 nucleotides are TGTGCCAGCAGCCAAGTATACAATAACTATGGCTACACCTTC. Translation gives CASSQVYNNYGYTF.